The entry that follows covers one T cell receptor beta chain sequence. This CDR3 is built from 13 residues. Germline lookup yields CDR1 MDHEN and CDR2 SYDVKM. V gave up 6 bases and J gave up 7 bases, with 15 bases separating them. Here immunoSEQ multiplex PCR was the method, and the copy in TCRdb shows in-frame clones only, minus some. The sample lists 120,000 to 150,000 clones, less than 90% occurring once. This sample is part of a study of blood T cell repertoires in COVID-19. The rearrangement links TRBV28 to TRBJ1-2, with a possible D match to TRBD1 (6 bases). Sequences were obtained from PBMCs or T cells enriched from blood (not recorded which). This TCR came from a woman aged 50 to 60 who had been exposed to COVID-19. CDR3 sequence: CASSVGGGLGYTF. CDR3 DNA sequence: TGTGCCAGCAGCGTGGGGGGGGGCCTTGGCTACACCTTC.